This T cell receptor beta chain is from a study of T cell clonality in common variable immunodeficiency. General study findings and limits: CVID patient heterogeneity limited repertoire-clinical complication correlations.

Control and CVID samples contributed equal amounts of genomic DNA. Produced via immunoSEQ multiplex PCR; TCRdb's table is partial and in-frame only. The sample contains some 50,000 clones, none of them singletons. This clone was seen repeatedly, ten times or more. What it binds is not known. Sequenced input: peripheral blood mononuclear cells. The clonotype originates from a person between 18 and 70 years old in good health.

CDR3 in amino acids: CASSLVGQGNGYTF. CDR3 bases read: TGTGCCAGCAGCTTAGTCGGTCAGGGGAATGGC. V and J are TRBV7-9 and TRBJ1-2, with D possibly matching TRBD1 (6 bases). The read terminates 3 residues ahead of where the CDR3 ends, so the germline J gene completes it. With 1 base removed from V and 6 bases from J, the gap between germline ends came to 12 bases. Germline loops: CDR1 SEHNR, CDR2 FQNEAQ (reference sequence). The CDR3 has 14 amino acids.